A selection of T cell receptor beta chains follows, all from one sample in a study of CD8 T cells in Susac syndrome. One entry per CDR3 protein results from TCRdb running MiXCR on the immunoSEQ multiplex PCR reads. The table shows around 270,000 distinct CDR3 sequences, with around 91% occurring only once. Sequenced input: CD8+ T cells from PBMCs. These receptors were obtained from a human donor with multiple sclerosis. Each CDR3 is given with its conserved first and last residue. The order of the fields is V gene, clone size, D gene, J gene, CDR3 protein, CDR3 DNA. The D gene is left open where the match is weak. Expanded clones are given a class, and other clones once, few, many or no size at all.

TRBV27	-	-	TRBJ2-7	CASSPSVHDLEPEQYF	TGTGCCAGCAGTCCCTCGGTGCACGACCTCGAGCCCGAGCAGTACTTC
TRBV28	-	-	TRBJ2-5	CASSELPGLGRKETQYF	TGTGCCAGCAGCGAACTCCCGGGATTGGGACGAAAGGAGACCCAGTACTTC
TRBV7-9	-	-	TRBJ1-6	CASGEGRSNSPLHF	TGTGCCAGCGGAGAAGGACGGTCTAATTCACCCCTCCACTTT
TRBV2	once	TRBD1	TRBJ2-7	CASRGGDRGSLSYEQYF	TGTGCCAGCAGGGGAGGGGACAGGGGGTCTCTCTCCTACGAGCAGTACTTC
TRBV29-1	-	-	TRBJ2-5	CSVVGLRGTQYF	TGCAGCGTTGTCGGACTCCGGGGGACCCAGTACTTC
TRBV2	-	TRBD1	TRBJ1-1	CASSGTGDDTEAFF	TGTGCCAGCAGTGGAACAGGGGATGACACTGAAGCTTTCTTT
TRBV6-2/TRBV6-3	-	-	TRBJ1-5	CAISRGNSNQPQHF	TGTGCCATCAGTCGGGGAAATAGCAATCAGCCCCAGCATTTT
TRBV12-3/TRBV12-4	-	-	TRBJ2-1	CASSSLGGGNEQFF	TGTGCCAGCAGCAGTTTGGGCGGCGGAAATGAGCAGTTCTTC
TRBV15	-	-	TRBJ2-2	CATSPRGTGELFF	TGTGCCACCAGCCCCCGGGGCACCGGGGAGCTGTTTTTT
TRBV6-5	-	-	TRBJ2-2	CATTLGTGELFF	TGTGCCACCACACTAGGAACCGGGGAGCTGTTTTTT
TRBV2	-	-	TRBJ2-3	CASSEGFGSGPFTDTQYF	TGTGCCAGCAGTGAAGGTTTCGGTAGCGGTCCATTCACAGATACGCAGTATTTT
TRBV6-4	-	-	TRBJ2-3	CASSDQDPDTQYF	TGTGCCAGCAGTGACCAAGATCCAGATACGCAGTATTTT
TRBV27	-	TRBD1	TRBJ2-5	CASSLSGTGRETQYF	TGTGCCAGCAGTTTATCCGGGACAGGCAGAGAGACCCAGTACTTC
TRBV9	-	TRBD1	TRBJ1-6	CASSGATGGPNSPLHF	TGTGCCAGCAGCGGTGCAACAGGGGGTCCTAATTCACCCCTCCACTTT
TRBV4-3	-	-	TRBJ2-6	CASSQESSGTGANVLTF	TGCGCCAGCAGCCAAGAGAGTAGTGGGACAGGGGCCAACGTCCTGACTTTC
TRBV18	-	-	TRBJ1-6	CASSPQPENSPLHF	TGTGCCAGCTCACCACAGCCAGAGAATTCACCCCTCCACTTT
TRBV3-1	-	TRBD2	TRBJ2-4	CASSHQGLALAKNIQYF	TGTGCCAGCAGCCACCAGGGACTAGCTCTAGCCAAAAACATTCAGTACTTC
TRBV28	-	TRBD2	TRBJ2-1	CASSSTRTSGNIIVNEQFF	TGTGCCAGCAGTTCTACCCGGACTAGCGGGAATATAATTGTGAATGAGCAGTTCTTC
TRBV19	-	-	TRBJ2-7	CASPLLNGAGTSNEQYF	TGTGCCAGTCCACTCTTAAACGGGGCAGGGACATCCAACGAGCAGTACTTC
TRBV6-2/TRBV6-3	-	-	TRBJ1-2	CASSYSDYGYTF	TGTGCCAGCAGTTACTCGGACTATGGCTACACCTTC
TRBV27	-	TRBD1	TRBJ2-7	CASSAGQAPYEQYF	TGTGCCAGCAGTGCCGGACAGGCCCCCTACGAGCAGTACTTC
TRBV5-1	-	-	TRBJ2-2	CASSWTLGELFF	TGCGCCAGCAGCTGGACTCTCGGGGAGCTGTTTTTT
TRBV2	-	TRBD1	TRBJ1-1	CASTDRVNTEAFF	TGTGCCAGCACGGACAGGGTGAACACTGAAGCTTTCTTT
TRBV19	-	TRBD2	TRBJ2-1	CASSSIAGGNNEQFF	TGTGCCAGTAGTTCCATAGCGGGGGGGAACAATGAGCAGTTCTTC
TRBV11-2	-	-	TRBJ2-2	CAGLSLSGELFF	TGTGCCGGACTTTCTTTATCCGGGGAGCTGTTTTTT
TRBV11-2	-	-	TRBJ2-5	CASRAISETQYF	TGTGCCAGCAGAGCCATTTCAGAGACCCAGTACTTC
TRBV6-5	-	TRBD1	TRBJ2-3	CASNMYRGLTDTQYF	TGTGCCAGCAATATGTACAGGGGCCTCACAGATACGCAGTATTTT
TRBV5-6	-	-	TRBJ2-2	CASSSTGPANTGELFF	TGTGCCAGCAGCTCCACCGGGCCGGCGAACACCGGGGAGCTGTTTTTT
TRBV27	-	-	TRBJ2-5	CASSPPHQGTQYF	TGTGCCAGCAGTCCCCCCCATCAGGGGACCCAGTACTTC
TRBV9	once	-	TRBJ2-3	CASSFQGTLSSTDTQYF	TGTGCCAGCAGCTTCCAGGGGACACTATCTAGCACAGATACGCAGTATTTT
TRBV7-9	-	-	TRBJ2-7	CASSFGVGDEQYF	TGTGCCAGCAGCTTCGGGGTAGGTGACGAGCAGTACTTC
TRBV5-4	-	-	TRBJ2-1	CASRYGMEQFF	TGTGCCAGCAGGTACGGAATGGAGCAGTTCTTC
TRBV20-1	-	TRBD2	TRBJ2-2	CSARDWQRVGLANTGELFF	TGCAGTGCTAGAGATTGGCAGAGGGTCGGACTAGCCAACACCGGGGAGCTGTTTTTT
TRBV9	-	-	TRBJ1-1	CASSVSGVSTEAFF	TGTGCCAGCAGCGTATCCGGGGTAAGCACTGAAGCTTTCTTT
TRBV4-3	once	-	TRBJ2-3	CASSQELGAGAKDTQYF	TGCGCCAGCAGCCAAGAACTGGGGGCGGGAGCAAAAGATACGCAGTATTTT
TRBV4-2	-	-	TRBJ2-7	CASSQDSGDTSYEQYF	TGTGCCAGCAGCCAAGACTCCGGGGACACGTCCTACGAGCAGTACTTC
TRBV7-2	-	-	TRBJ2-7	CASSFTDYYEQYF	TGTGCCAGCAGCTTTACAGACTACTACGAGCAGTACTTC
TRBV9	-	TRBD2	TRBJ2-7	CASSPPLPGGTYEQYF	TGTGCCAGCAGCCCGCCGTTACCGGGGGGTACGTACGAGCAGTACTTC
TRBV28	-	-	TRBJ2-7	CASSPSRTRTGIYEQYF	TGTGCCAGCAGTCCATCCCGTACAAGGACTGGTATCTACGAGCAGTACTTC
TRBV20-1	-	-	TRBJ1-1	CSARDMAGSGTEAFF	TGCAGTGCTAGAGATATGGCAGGGTCGGGCACTGAAGCTTTCTTT
TRBV13	-	TRBD2	TRBJ2-7	CASSPERGYYEQYF	TGTGCCAGCAGCCCTGAGCGGGGGTACTACGAGCAGTACTTC
TRBV6-5	-	-	TRBJ2-6	CASSYDGLNSGANVLTF	TGTGCCAGCAGTTACGACGGACTGAACTCTGGGGCCAACGTCCTGACTTTC
TRBV28	-	-	TRBJ2-7	CASSPTGGWSSSGRPEQYF	TGTGCCAGCAGTCCTACAGGGGGATGGTCCAGTAGCGGGAGACCCGAGCAGTACTTC
TRBV6-2/TRBV6-3	-	-	TRBJ1-4	CASSYSDWTGKNEKLFF	TGTGCCAGCAGTTACTCGGACTGGACGGGGAAGAATGAAAAACTGTTTTTT
TRBV7-2	few	-	TRBJ1-1	CASSFNGALNTEAFF	TGTGCCAGCAGCTTTAATGGGGCCCTGAACACTGAAGCTTTCTTT
TRBV29-1	-	-	TRBJ2-7	CSVTKGGYEQYF	TGCAGCGTCACAAAGGGGGGGTACGAGCAGTACTTC
TRBV28	-	TRBD2	TRBJ2-1	CASSFRREGGNEQFF	TGTGCCAGCAGTTTCCGGCGGGAGGGTGGCAATGAGCAGTTCTTC
TRBV30	-	-	TRBJ1-3	CAWSGLSSGNTIYF	TGTGCCTGGAGTGGGTTAAGCTCTGGAAACACCATATATTTT
TRBV19	-	-	TRBJ1-1	CASSRGLLVENTEAFF	TGTGCCAGTAGTCGTGGATTGTTGGTGGAGAACACTGAAGCTTTCTTT
TRBV19	-	TRBD1	TRBJ1-2	CASSLYSRTGWNYGYTF	TGTGCCAGTAGTCTATACTCCAGGACAGGATGGAACTATGGCTACACCTTC
TRBV6-2/TRBV6-3	-	-	TRBJ2-3	CASSYDGGNTQYF	TGTGCCAGCAGTTACGACGGGGGAAATACGCAGTATTTT
TRBV12-5	-	-	TRBJ2-5	CASAPDAQETQYF	TGTGCTAGTGCCCCTGACGCACAAGAGACCCAGTACTTC
TRBV9	-	-	TRBJ2-3	CASSVGGGPSLQYF	TGTGCCAGCAGCGTAGGGGGGGGCCCATCATTGCAGTATTTT
TRBV4-1	-	-	TRBJ2-1	CASSHQQGVEQFF	TGCGCCAGCAGCCATCAACAGGGTGTTGAGCAGTTCTTC
TRBV19	-	-	TRBJ2-2	CSSGYTGELFF	TGTTCAAGCGGGTACACCGGGGAGCTGTTTTTT
TRBV2	-	TRBD1	TRBJ2-1	CASTILPGTGENEQFF	TGTGCCAGCACTATACTCCCCGGGACAGGGGAGAATGAGCAGTTCTTC
TRBV30	-	-	TRBJ2-7	CAWSLVGEEQYF	TGTGCCTGGAGTCTAGTCGGCGAGGAGCAGTACTTC
TRBV19	-	TRBD2	TRBJ2-6	CASSPWTSGGSGANVLTF	TGTGCCAGTAGTCCCTGGACTAGCGGGGGCTCTGGGGCCAACGTCCTGACTTTC
TRBV29-1	-	-	TRBJ2-6	CSVDAGLSGANVLTF	TGCAGCGTTGACGCAGGACTTTCAGGGGCCAACGTCCTGACTTTC